One sample yielded the 17 T cell receptor beta chains listed below, sequenced in a study of PD-1 blockade in classical Hodgkin lymphoma. TCRdb's table, derived via immunoSEQ multiplex PCR, lists solely in-frame clones and lacks some. The sample includes 64,000 or so clones, roughly nine tenths of them seen just once. Time point given: cycle 4 day 1 (C4D1), after around six weeks of nivolumab. Brentuximab vedotin exposure varied, and every patient relapsed after autologous stem cell transplantation. This material consisted of peripheral blood mononuclear cells (PBMCs), taken before the fourth cycle of nivolumab. These receptors all stem from a human donor with classical Hodgkin lymphoma.

The rearrangement uses TRBV27 and TRBJ2-1, with 8 bases aligning to TRBD2. This CDR3 has 16 residues. Germline assignment: CDR1 MNHEY and CDR2 SMNVEV (reference sequence). The J segment lost 0 bases and the V segment lost 5 bases, leaving 6 bases of the junction unmatched. In DNA, the CDR3 is TGTGCCAGCAGTGTTTTAGCGGGAAGCTCCTACAATGAGCAGTTCTTC. Translated, it gives CASSVLAGSSYNEQFF.

This chain links TRBV7-9 with TRBJ2-7, with no clear D. Deletions cut 2 bases from V and 3 bases from J, with 5 bases between. Germline loops: CDR1 SEHNR, CDR2 FQNEAQ (reference sequence). This CDR3 has 12 residues. The DNA for the CDR3 is TGTGCCAGCAGCTTAACGGTCTACGAGCAGTACTTC. Translating gives CASSLTVYEQYF.

As DNA, the CDR3 is TGTGCCAGCAGTTTTGGCCCTCACTACGAGCAGTACTTC. Residues: CASSFGPHYEQYF. The J gene is TRBJ2-7, the V gene TRBV27; no definite D call. Germline loops: CDR1 MNHEY, CDR2 SMNVEV (reference sequence). Trimming took 3 bases from V and 3 from J, leaving 9 bases between them. CDR3 size: 13 residues.

The rearrangement joins TRBV27 to TRBJ2-1, with D perhaps being TRBD1 or TRBD2 (6 bases each). The CDR3 runs to 12 residues. The V gene lost 9 bases and the J gene lost 5 bases, with 11 bases spanning the gap. From germline, CDR1 is MNHEY and CDR2 SMNVEV (reference sequence). The CDR3 protein is CASMEGDNEQFF. DNA of the CDR3: TGTGCCAGTATGGAGGGGGACAATGAGCAGTTCTTC.

The chain employs TRBV28 and TRBJ2-3, with D unresolved. Between the trimmed V and J ends, which lost 2 bases and 0 bases, there was a span of 12 bases. There are 16 residues in the CDR3. Germline CDR1 and CDR2: MDHEN and SYDVKM. CDR3 residues: CASSLGTETSTDTQYF. Here the CDR3 DNA reads TGTGCCAGCAGTTTAGGCACCGAGACTAGCACAGATACGCAGTATTTT.

This chain uses TRBV6-5 with TRBJ2-7; possible D gene TRBD1, 5 bases. CDR3 length equals 12 residues. Germline V gene sequence: CDR1 MNHEY, CDR2 SVGAGI. V lost 5 bases, J lost 4 bases, and 9 bases lay in between. The CDR3 sequence is CASSTNRYEQYF. CDR3 bases: TGTGCCAGCAGTACAAACAGGTACGAGCAGTACTTC.

The rearrangement links TRBV11-2 to TRBJ2-3; either TRBD1 or TRBD2 may fit D (6 bases each). V gave up 5 bases and J gave up 2 bases, with 17 bases separating them. The germline V gene encodes CDR1 SGHAT and CDR2 FQNNGV. This CDR3 has 16 amino acids. The DNA of the CDR3 is TGTGCCAGCAGCCTCGGGGGCAGGGAGTCCACAGATACGCAGTATTTT. Its translation: CASSLGGRESTDTQYF.

The chain links TRBV6-5 to TRBJ1-2; possibly TRBD1 for D (5 bases). Trimming cost V 8 bases and J 3 bases, with 7 bases left between them. The CDR3 spans 11 residues. The germline V gene has CDR1 MNHEY and CDR2 SVGAGI. The CDR3 nucleotides are TGTGCCAGCGCAGGGTACTATGGCTACACCTTC. It yields the protein CASAGYYGYTF.

The chain uses TRBV4-1 and TRBJ1-2; 7 bases align to TRBD1. Germline V gene data show CDR1 as MGHRA and CDR2 as YSYEKL. Germline trimming cut 0 bases from V and 4 bases from J; bases unmatched to any gene: 8. The CDR3 contains 16 residues. CDR3 bases: TGCGCCAGCAGCCAAGATCTCCCGGACAGGAGCTATGGCTACACCTTC. This encodes CASSQDLPDRSYGYTF.

The J gene is TRBJ2-7, the V gene TRBV30; weak D call: TRBD2 (6 bases). The V gene lost 0 bases and the J gene lost 7 bases, with 7 bases spanning the gap. CDR3 length: 11 amino acids. Germline V gene sequence: CDR1 GTSNPN, CDR2 SVGIG (reference sequence). CDR3 region: CAWSVGREQYF. For the CDR3, the DNA is TGTGCCTGGAGTGTTGGGAGGGAGCAGTACTTC.

V is TRBV2 and J is TRBJ1-1, with D uncertain. The CDR3 sequence is 17 residues long. From germline, CDR1 is SNHLY and CDR2 FYNNEI. The ends were cut back, 1 base at V and 1 base at J, with 16 bases in the middle. This CDR3 reads CASSEGTASEGNTEAFF. The CDR3 coding sequence is TGTGCCAGCAGTGAAGGTACAGCGTCCGAGGGGAACACTGAAGCTTTCTTT. Full variable domain (missing parts from reference TRBV2 and TRBJ1-1): EPEVTQTPSHQVTQMGQEVILRCVPISNHLYFYWYRQILGQKVEFLVSFYNNEISEKSEIFDDQFSVERPDGSNFTLKIRSTKLEDSAMYFCASSEGTASEGNTEAFFGQGTRLTVV.

This clone was seen only a few times. CDR3 sequence reads: CASSRTGAHTGELFF. The DNA of the CDR3 is TGTGCCAGCAGCAGGACAGGGGCCCACACCGGGGAGCTGTTTTTT. J is TRBJ2-2 and V is TRBV2, with 9 bases that match TRBD1. The J segment lost 3 bases and the V segment lost 6 bases, leaving 5 bases of the junction unmatched. Germline V gives CDR1 SNHLY, CDR2 FYNNEI. This CDR3 has 15 amino acids. Together with reference TRBV2 and TRBJ2-2, the CDR3 gives the full variable domain: EPEVTQTPSHQVTQMGQEVILRCVPISNHLYFYWYRQILGQKVEFLVSFYNNEISEKSEIFDDQFSVERPDGSNFTLKIRSTKLEDSAMYFCASSRTGAHTGELFFGEGSRLTVL.

CDR3 residues: CASKAFGGLYGYTF. As DNA, the CDR3 is TGTGCCAGCAAGGCTTTCGGCGGTCTCTATGGCTACACCTTC. V is TRBV7-9 and J is TRBJ1-2; D is unresolved. The CDR3 consists of 14 residues. Germline CDR1 SEHNR, CDR2 FQNEAQ (reference sequence). Trimming left V 7 bases short and J 4 bases short, with 16 bases between.

The gene calls are TRBV19 and TRBJ2-1, with TRBD1 as a possible D gene (6 bases). CDR1 is LNHDA, CDR2 SQIVND, per germline (reference sequence). The CDR3 is 13 residues long. The V end was cut by 3 bases, the J end by 8 bases, with 11 bases between. CDR3 nucleotide sequence: TGTGCCAGTAGTATGGAGACAGGTGATGAGCAGTTCTTC. Its translation: CASSMETGDEQFF.

The rearrangement uses TRBV5-1 and TRBJ2-1; 8 bases line up with TRBD1. The CDR3 length is 15 residues. The J segment lost 3 bases and the V segment lost 4 bases, leaving 6 bases of the junction unmatched. Germline V gene lookup returns CDR1 SGHRS and CDR2 YFSETQ. CDR3 nucleotides: TGCGCCAGCAGCAACTACAGGGGGAACTACAATGAGCAGTTCTTC. It codes for CASSNYRGNYNEQFF.

This clone was detected only once. The chain links TRBV5-1 to TRBJ2-3; 7 nucleotides align to TRBD1. The CDR3 spans 17 residues. Losses at the gene ends were 4 bases for V and 3 bases for J; bases not matched to a gene: 14. Germline V CDR1 and CDR2: SGHRS, YFSETQ. Here the CDR3 reads CASSPGDRERRTDTQYF. CDR3 in DNA: TGCGCCAGCAGCCCGGGCGACAGGGAGAGAAGAACAGATACGCAGTATTTT.

The rearrangement uses TRBV27 and TRBJ2-1; 8 nucleotides align to TRBD2. The CDR3 covers 16 residues. Germline lookup yields CDR1 MNHEY and CDR2 SMNVEV (reference sequence). V shed 6 bases, J shed 7 bases, and the junction held 14 bases outside the gene matches. DNA for the CDR3: TGTGCCAGCAGGGTGGTTGCGGGAGGAAATAGAAATGAGCAGTTCTTC. It yields the protein CASRVVAGGNRNEQFF.